Sequencing of this T cell receptor (beta chain) was carried out in a study of technical replicates of blood from several donors. This clone was seen just once. Profiled with immunoSEQ multiplex PCR; TCRdb holds only in-frame clones, not every one. Here the sample spans approximately 70,000 clones, 80% to 95% being singletons. After removal of 7 bases from V and 6 bases from J, the junction contained 8 bases not matched to a gene. CDR3 size: 14 residues. CDR1 is SQVTM and CDR2 is ANQGSEA in the germline V gene. The specimen was PBMCs. The sequence derives from a human donor in good health. Some clones in this sample may be carry-over from other donors' samples. The V call is TRBV29-1, the J call TRBJ2-7, with 14 nucleotides matching TRBD2. CDR3 sequence (DNA): TGCAGCGACAGGACTAGCGGGAGGTTCGGCGAGCAGTACTTC. This codes for CSDRTSGRFGEQYF.